This TCR beta chain was identified in a study of Ad26.COV2.S vaccination and SARS-CoV-2 variants. Findings of the study overall: Substantial breadth was reportedly displayed by spike-specific CD8+ and CD4+ T cell responses after vaccination.

Of note for this clone: Its specificity is unknown.

Treatment noted: around 19 received Ad26.COV2.S at low or high dose, single or two shots; a few received placebo; per-sample allocation not given. Day 63 after the first vaccine or placebo injection was the time point for sampling. Vaccine was an Ad26 vector expressing Wuhan-strain SARS-CoV-2 spike. Sequencing used immunoSEQ multiplex PCR; TCRdb keeps in-frame clones, though not all of them. The data show more than 400,000 clones, about nine tenths seen once. Germline CDR1 reads SGHNT; CDR2 reads YENEEA. The CDR3 runs to 13 residues. V was trimmed by 1 base and J by 7 bases, leaving 8 bases between them.

This sequence was found in a person aged 18-60 years who received the Ad26.COV2.S COVID-19 vaccine or a placebo. V gene TRBV11-3 combines with J gene TRBJ2-1; D call uncertain. The input for sequencing was peripheral blood, taken in a trial of Ad26.COV2.S vaccine versus placebo. CDR3 sequence: CASSLAPFNEQFF. CDR3 nucleotide sequence: TGTGCCAGCAGCTTAGCACCCTTTAATGAGCAGTTCTTC. Filled out from reference TRBV11-3 and TRBJ2-1, the complete variable domain reads EAGVVQSPRYKIIEKKQPVAFWCNPISGHNTLYWYLQNLGQGPELLIRYENEEAVDDSQLPKDRFSAERLKGVDSTLKIQPAELGDSAVYLCASSLAPFNEQFFGPGTRLTVL.